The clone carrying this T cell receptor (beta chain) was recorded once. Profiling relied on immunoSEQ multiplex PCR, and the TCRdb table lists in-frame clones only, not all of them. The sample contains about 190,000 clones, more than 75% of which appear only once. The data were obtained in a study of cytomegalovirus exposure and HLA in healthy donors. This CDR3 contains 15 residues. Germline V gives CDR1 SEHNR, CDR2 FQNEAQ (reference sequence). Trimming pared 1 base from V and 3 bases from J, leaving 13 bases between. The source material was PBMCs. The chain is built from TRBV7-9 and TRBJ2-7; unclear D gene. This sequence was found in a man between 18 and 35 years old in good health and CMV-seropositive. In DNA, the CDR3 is TGTGCCAGCAGCTTAGGAGGAGTCGGGTTCTACGAGCAGTACTTC. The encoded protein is CASSLGGVGFYEQYF.